This is a list of T cell receptor beta chains from one sample in a study of T cells expressing NK-cell markers. TCRdb reanalyzed the 5' RACE reads and collapses them to one entry per CDR3 protein, without DNA. This sample's clone table lists about 430,000 distinct CDR3 sequences. Sequencing input: blood T cells: a sorted CD56 or NKG2C T cell subset, CD4+ or CD8+ T cells, or bulk PBMC T cells (not recorded which). These receptors came from a woman in her fifties or sixties in good health. Both conserved end residues are part of each CDR3.

j_call	v_call	cdr3_aa
TRBJ2-1	TRBV7-8	CASSLGSGESKFF
TRBJ2-1	TRBV12-3/TRBV12-4	CASTLGNFRGNEQFF
TRBJ1-4	TRBV27	CASSWRQGANEKLFF
TRBJ2-3	TRBV10-3	CAISDRKGRTDTQYF
TRBJ2-1	TRBV5-4	CASSFKGTSAYNEQFF
TRBJ2-1	TRBV10-3	CAISIDRAVQFF
TRBJ2-1	TRBV14	CASSVGGTYNEQFF
TRBJ2-5	TRBV7-8	CASSLREYQETQYF
TRBJ2-7	TRBV12-3/TRBV12-4	CASSRDGQYEQYF
TRBJ1-6	TRBV20-1	CSARDRTDSPLHF
TRBJ2-4	TRBV7-9	CASSLSAGGPPIQYF
TRBJ2-1	TRBV19	CASSIRLGRASEQFF
TRBJ2-7	TRBV15	CATSRDWRVQYEQYF
TRBJ2-1	TRBV20-1	CSASGRGLGYNEQFF
TRBJ1-1	TRBV11-1	CASSLALTENTEAFF
TRBJ2-7	TRBV9	CASSTSGGYEQYF
TRBJ1-2	TRBV3-1	CASSQAGRSYTF
TRBJ2-7	TRBV6-1	CASSELDKGARRYEQYF
TRBJ2-2	TRBV6-4	CASSDSTGGRPGELFF
TRBJ2-1	TRBV24-1	CATSRYGDPAGVLDEQFF
TRBJ2-4	TRBV29-1	CSDGEGQARAKNIQYF
TRBJ2-1	TRBV5-1	CASSALTGTSGYNEQFF
TRBJ2-1	TRBV20-1	CSPILAGSYNEQFF
TRBJ1-1	TRBV7-9	CASSLTSAEAFF
TRBJ1-3	TRBV19	CASSFSRTGSGNTIYF
TRBJ1-4	TRBV2	CATQPGGTNEKLFF
TRBJ1-6	TRBV4-1	CASSHPQAELLVAGSPLHF
TRBJ1-2	TRBV5-5	CASNPRGADGYTF
TRBJ2-1	TRBV12-3/TRBV12-4	CASSSLPSGSGDEQFF
TRBJ1-5	TRBV7-9	CASSLAQIGPQHF
TRBJ2-7	TRBV5-1	CASSLMEKRDYEQYF
TRBJ2-5	TRBV7-2	CASSPDLGETQYF